This T cell receptor beta chain was recorded in a study of PD-1 blockade in classical Hodgkin lymphoma. V was clipped by 3 bases and J by 2 bases; unmatched bases: 2. There are 15 residues in the CDR3. CDR1 and CDR2 (germline): SGHTA, FQGNSA. Autologous stem cell transplantation was followed by relapse in every patient, and brentuximab vedotin exposure varied. Profiling relied on immunoSEQ multiplex PCR, and the TCRdb table lists in-frame clones only, not all of them. The repertoire consists of about 58,000 clones, with more than 85% occurring once and the leading ten covering roughly a tenth. The receptor was isolated from a human donor with classical Hodgkin lymphoma. This chain uses TRBV7-2 with TRBJ2-1; TRBD2 aligns across 9 bases. The source was peripheral blood mononuclear cells (PBMCs), collected before the second cycle of nivolumab. The CDR3 reads CASSLGLATYNEQFF. CDR3 nucleotide sequence: TGTGCCAGCAGCTTGGGACTAGCTACCTACAATGAGCAGTTCTTC.